This T cell receptor beta chain stems from a study of PD-1 blockade in classical Hodgkin lymphoma. Across the study: The nivolumab dose that patients received was 3 mg/kg, given intravenously every 2 weeks. Study observations and caveats: Baseline diversity resembling that of newly diagnosed patients was seen in complete responders.

Per the germline V gene, CDR1 is MGHRA and CDR2 is YSYEKL. Deletions cut 0 bases from V and 8 bases from J, with 10 bases between. This CDR3 comprises 13 residues. In this sample, this clone turned up a few times. What it binds is not known. All patients experienced relapse after autologous stem cell transplantation, and brentuximab vedotin exposure was variable. Data came from immunoSEQ multiplex PCR; TCRdb stores just in-frame clones and leaves some out. The sample lists 30,000 to 40,000 clones, over 60% occurring once. This TCR was recovered from a human donor with classical Hodgkin lymphoma. Sequenced material: peripheral blood mononuclear cells (PBMCs), taken before the second cycle of nivolumab. V and J are TRBV4-1 and TRBJ1-2; D gene ambiguous. CDR3 protein: CASSQEGWSGYTF. Written as DNA, the CDR3 is TGCGCCAGCAGCCAAGAAGGTTGGAGCGGCTACACCTTC.